This T cell receptor beta chain originates from a study of healthy donors' naive CD4 and CD8 T cells. Study in general: Three donor age groups were sampled: 20-25, 40-50 and 60-70 years; half female.

The CDR3 length is 14 residues. Looked up from germline, CDR1 is SQVTM and CDR2 is ANQGSEA. V gave up 4 bases and J gave up 0 bases, with 13 bases separating them. TCR libraries were built from roughly 0.5 ug of total RNA by linear amplification. TCRdb fed the reads into MiXCR, producing one record per CDR3 protein. The table has around 180,000 distinct CDR3 sequences, around 70% seen once; the top ten hold more than 2%. The specimen was naive CD4+ and CD8+ T cells sorted from blood, pooled from several donors. The chain combines TRBV29-1 with TRBJ2-7, with TRBD1 as a possible D gene (6 bases). This TCR was sampled from a pool of human donors in good health; the sample pools cells from several healthy donors. CDR3 loop: CSVVPGAGSYEQYF. CDR3 coding DNA: TGCAGCGTTGTCCCAGGGGCTGGCTCCTACGAGCAGTACTTC.